The 24 T cell receptor beta chains reported below all come from one sample, sequenced in a study of shared clonotypes between healthy human individuals. Profiled with immunoSEQ multiplex PCR; TCRdb holds only in-frame clones, not every one. The sample lists 2,500,000 or so clones, under 95% seen once, with approximately 0.4% in the top ten. The sequenced material came from naive CD4+ T cells from PBMCs. Indicated subset: CD45RA+ positively selected. The receptors were gathered from a man between 18 and 35 years old in good health. Some clones in this sample may be carry-over from other donors' samples.

V is TRBV10-3 and J is TRBJ1-5; tentative D call: TRBD1 (6 bases). The V gene's germline CDR1 is ENHRY and CDR2 SYGVKD. There are 14 residues in the CDR3. Trimming removed 2 bases from V and 6 bases from J, with 11 bases in between. The CDR3 DNA sequence: TGTGCCATCAGTGAGAATAGACAGGCTCAGCCCCAGCATTTT. This translates into CAISENRQAQPQHF.

The rearrangement uses TRBV7-3 and TRBJ2-2; TRBD1 aligns across 11 bases. Germline loops: CDR1 SGHTA, CDR2 FQGTGA. The CDR3 extends over 20 amino acids. Trimming removed 5 bases from V and 0 bases from J; junction bases left unmatched: 14. For the CDR3, the DNA is TGTGCCAGCAGCACCACTCATATAGGACAGGGGGCGTCGAACACCGGGGAGCTGTTTTTT. Translation: CASSTTHIGQGASNTGELFF.

This chain connects TRBV30 to TRBJ2-6; D gene ambiguous. Germline V gene lookup returns CDR1 GTSNPN and CDR2 SVGIG (reference sequence). V was cut by 3 bases and J by 0 bases, with 9 bases left in between. The CDR3 runs 15 residues. The CDR3: CAWRPPGSGANVLTF. The CDR3 coding sequence is TGTGCCTGGAGGCCGCCGGGCTCTGGGGCCAACGTCCTGACTTTC.

The chain combines TRBV5-1 with TRBJ2-5; no clear D gene. In germline, CDR1 is SGHRS, CDR2 YFSETQ. The CDR3 has 13 residues. Trimming stripped 5 bases from V and 1 base from J, with 9 bases between. CDR3 sequence: CASSVSRQETQYF. In DNA, the CDR3 is TGCGCCAGCAGTGTTTCCCGCCAAGAGACCCAGTACTTC.

This chain connects TRBV7-9 to TRBJ2-1; 8 nucleotides align to TRBD1. The CDR3 totals 12 residues. The junction had 3 bases not matched to a gene; V was cut back by 4 bases and J by 10 bases. CDR1 is SEHNR, CDR2 FQNEAQ, per germline (reference sequence). CDR3 region: CASSSTGGEQFF. In nucleotides, the CDR3 is TGTGCCAGCAGCTCAACAGGGGGAGAGCAGTTCTTC.

The CDR3 loop reads CAISESGPSYEQYF. In DNA, the CDR3 is TGTGCCATCAGTGAGTCGGGGCCGAGCTACGAGCAGTACTTC. V usage is TRBV10-3 and J usage is TRBJ2-7, with D tentatively TRBD1 (5 bases). Germline values: CDR1 ENHRY, CDR2 SYGVKD. CDR3 length: 14 amino acids. V was trimmed by 0 bases and J by 3 bases, leaving 9 bases between them.

This rearrangement joins TRBV5-6 to TRBJ1-2; D is uncertain. From germline, CDR1 is SGHDT and CDR2 YYEEEE. There are 15 residues in the CDR3. V dropped 2 bases and J dropped 0 bases, with 11 bases sitting between them. The CDR3 is CASSFRSRANYGYTF. CDR3 in DNA: TGTGCCAGCAGCTTTCGGTCACGAGCTAACTATGGCTACACCTTC.

A note on this clone: This CDR3 is also generated by other DNA sequences in the sample. The chain carries TRBV5-1 and TRBJ1-1; D possibly corresponds to TRBD1 (5 bases). V was shortened by 0 bases and J by 4 bases, with 7 bases between the two germline ends. The CDR3 has 13 amino acids. Germline CDR1 is SGHRS and CDR2 is YFSETQ. This CDR3 is CASSLVGVTEAFF. In DNA form, the CDR3 reads TGCGCCAGCAGCTTGGTAGGGGTCACTGAAGCTTTCTTT. Supplemented by reference TRBV5-1 and TRBJ1-1, the full variable domain reads KAGVTQTPRYLIKTRGQQVTLSCSPISGHRSVSWYQQTPGQGLQFLFEYFSETQRNKGNFPGRFSGRQFSNSRSEMNVSTLELGDSALYLCASSLVGVTEAFFGQGTRLTVV.

The CDR3 coding sequence is TGTGCCAGCAGCCCTGCGGCGGGGTACTCCTACGAGCAGTACTTC. Encoded protein: CASSPAAGYSYEQYF. The chain recombines TRBV4-2 with TRBJ2-7; a possible D gene is TRBD2 (6 bases). Germline V gives CDR1 LGHNA, CDR2 YNFKEQ. With 4 bases removed from V and 0 bases from J, the gap between germline ends came to 13 bases. There are 15 residues in the CDR3.

The V call is TRBV29-1, the J call TRBJ2-7, with D possibly being TRBD1 (6 bases). Germline lookup yields CDR1 SQVTM and CDR2 ANQGSEA. V lost 4 bases, J lost 0 bases, and 10 bases lay in between. The CDR3 has 13 residues. Written as DNA, the CDR3 is TGCAGCGTTGGGGACACCCGCTCCTACGAGCAGTACTTC. Encoded protein: CSVGDTRSYEQYF.

The CDR3 DNA sequence: TGTGCCAGTAGTATCCTGGGACAGGCCGGGACTGAAGCTTTCTTT. Translating it yields CASSILGQAGTEAFF. The chain links TRBV19 to TRBJ1-1; 8 bases align to TRBD1. The germline CDR1 and CDR2 sequences are LNHDA and SQIVND (reference sequence). There are 15 residues in the CDR3. Trimming at V came to 3 bases and at J to 5 bases, leaving 8 bases not matched to a gene.

The chain employs TRBV9 and TRBJ2-1, with 10 nucleotides matching TRBD1. This CDR3 spans 14 amino acids. Germline V gives CDR1 SGDLS, CDR2 YYNGEE. J gave up 9 bases and V 2 bases, and 5 bases lay outside the gene matches. This CDR3 reads CASSVTGGSPEQFF. Written as DNA, the CDR3 is TGTGCCAGCAGCGTGACAGGGGGCTCTCCTGAGCAGTTCTTC.

V and J are TRBV5-4 and TRBJ2-2; D uncertain. The V gene lost 1 base and the J gene lost 2 bases, with 12 bases spanning the gap. The CDR3 has 16 amino acids. The germline CDR1 and CDR2 sequences are SGHNT and YYREEE (reference sequence). The chain's CDR3 is CASSLFRGTNTGELFF. CDR3 DNA: TGTGCCAGCAGCTTGTTTCGCGGTACCAACACCGGGGAGCTGTTTTTT.

The rearrangement joins TRBV18 to TRBJ1-5; 7 bases are a match to TRBD1. Germline CDR1 is KGHSH and CDR2 is LQKENI. Trimming removed 5 bases from V and 0 bases from J; junction bases left unmatched: 4. The CDR3 has 15 amino acids. This CDR3 reads CASSGTVNSNQPQHF. DNA of the CDR3: TGTGCCAGCTCAGGGACAGTTAATAGCAATCAGCCCCAGCATTTT.

This chain links TRBV7-2 with TRBJ2-3; 8 nucleotides match TRBD2. The CDR3 has 14 residues. J lost 5 bases, V lost 5 bases, and 6 bases had no gene match. The germline V gene has CDR1 SGHTA and CDR2 FQGNSA. CDR3 region: CASSTPSGGDTQYF. The CDR3 DNA sequence: TGTGCCAGCAGCACCCCAAGCGGGGGAGATACGCAGTATTTT.

In its sample, this clone was seen a few times. J is TRBJ1-1 and V is TRBV14; 8 nucleotides align to TRBD1. Per germline, CDR1 SGHDN and CDR2 FVKESK. The CDR3 spans 16 residues. V was clipped by 0 bases and J by 2 bases; unmatched bases: 5. The CDR3 DNA reads TGTGCCAGCAGCCAAGACTGGGGACAGGTAAACACTGAAGCTTTCTTT. Translating it yields CASSQDWGQVNTEAFF. Together with reference TRBV14 and TRBJ1-1, the CDR3 gives the full variable domain: EAGVTQFPSHSVIEKGQTVTLRCDPISGHDNLYWYRRVMGKEIKFLLHFVKESKQDESGMPNNRFLAERTGGTYSTLKVQPAELEDSGVYFCASSQDWGQVNTEAFFGQGTRLTVV.

Regarding this clone: Other DNA sequences from this sample encode an identical CDR3 as well. The chain links TRBV7-9 to TRBJ1-1; no clear D gene. Germline CDR1 reads SEHNR; CDR2 reads FQNEAQ (reference sequence). Trimming pared 2 bases from V and 4 bases from J, leaving 5 bases between. The CDR3 has 12 residues. The CDR3 loop reads CASSLRGTEAFF. CDR3 nucleotides: TGTGCCAGCAGCTTAAGAGGCACTGAAGCTTTCTTT.

V is TRBV7-8 and J is TRBJ2-7, with a weak D call TRBD1 (5 bases). This CDR3 is 14 amino acids long. Trimming left V 1 base short and J 5 bases short, with 12 bases between. Germline CDR1 is SGHVS and CDR2 is FQNEAQ. CDR3 nucleotide sequence: TGTGCCAGCAGCTTAGTCGAAAGGGGCCACGAGCAGTACTTC. Translation: CASSLVERGHEQYF. The full variable domain, in which reference TRBV7-8 and TRBJ2-7 provide the parts outside the CDR3, is GAGVSQSPRYKVAKRGQDVALRCDPISGHVSLFWYQQALGQGPEFLTYFQNEAQLDKSGLPSDRFFAERPEGSVSTLKIQRTQQEDSAVYLCASSLVERGHEQYFGPGTRLTVT.

The rearrangement uses TRBV7-9 and TRBJ2-7; D tentatively fits TRBD1 or TRBD2 (7 bases each). CDR1 is SEHNR, CDR2 FQNEAQ, per germline (reference sequence). This CDR3 has 16 residues. Trimming cost V 0 bases and J 3 bases, with 15 bases left between them. DNA of the CDR3: TGTGCCAGCAGCTTAGCCGGGGGGACAGAGAACTACGAGCAGTACTTC. The encoded protein is CASSLAGGTENYEQYF.

The CDR3 here is CASSQDLVAAPPETQYF. The CDR3 region has the DNA TGCGCCAGCAGCCAAGATTTGGTGGCAGCCCCCCCAGAGACCCAGTACTTC. This sequence joins TRBV4-3 and TRBJ2-5; no definite D call. Trimming removed 0 bases from V and 4 bases from J, with 18 bases in between. Germline CDR1 reads LGHNA; CDR2 reads YSLEER. The CDR3 is 17 amino acids.

J is TRBJ2-7 and V is TRBV7-4, with D possibly matching TRBD1 (5 bases). The CDR3 covers 20 residues. Germline V gene data show CDR1 as SGHVT and CDR2 as SQSDAQ. Trimming shortened V by 2 bases and J by 7 bases, and 33 bases separated the two germline ends. CDR3 nucleotide sequence: TGTGCCAGCAGCTTAAGGGGCGACCTAACTAAATCTACTGCTTGGCGAGAGCAGTACTTC. Its protein product is CASSLRGDLTKSTAWREQYF.

This clone has a single count. V usage is TRBV6-5 and J usage is TRBJ2-7; a possible D gene is TRBD2 (5 bases). The CDR3 runs to 12 residues. Germline V gene sequence: CDR1 MNHEY, CDR2 SVGAGI. The V end was cut by 6 bases, the J end by 4 bases, with 10 bases between. The CDR3 DNA reads as TGTGCCAGCAGCCGCGAGGGATACGAGCAGTACTTC. Translating it yields CASSREGYEQYF.

This clone occurred a few times. The chain has TRBV2 and TRBJ1-2; D is possibly TRBD1 (5 bases). The CDR3 loop spans 14 amino acids. V lost 7 bases and J 5 bases, leaving 17 bases between the germline ends. Per germline, CDR1 SNHLY and CDR2 FYNNEI. This chain's CDR3 is CASIQQGVRYGYTF. Written as DNA, the CDR3 is TGTGCCAGCATTCAGCAGGGCGTTCGGTATGGCTACACCTTC. Variable domain in full (rest from reference TRBV2 and TRBJ1-2): EPEVTQTPSHQVTQMGQEVILRCVPISNHLYFYWYRQILGQKVEFLVSFYNNEISEKSEIFDDQFSVERPDGSNFTLKIRSTKLEDSAMYFCASIQQGVRYGYTFGSGTRLTVV.

The CDR3 DNA is TGTGCCAGCAGAACGACTAGCCAGGGGAATGAGCAGTTCTTC. It codes for CASRTTSQGNEQFF. V gene TRBV7-2 combines with J gene TRBJ2-1; a weak D match, TRBD2 (7 bases). CDR1 SGHTA and CDR2 FQGNSA come from the germline V gene. Trimming cost V 6 bases and J 7 bases, with 16 bases left between them. There are 14 residues in the CDR3.